This TCR beta chain was recovered during a study of persistence of HIV-infected CD4 T cells. The CDR3 is 14 amino acids. Germline V gene sequence: CDR1 LGHDT, CDR2 YNNKEL (reference sequence). The V gene lost 0 bases and the J gene lost 6 bases, with 9 bases spanning the gap. Nonspecific anti-CD3/anti-CD28 bead stimulation represents the broad CD4+ T cell repertoire. Sorting of responding CD4+ T cells relied on upregulated CD40 ligand together with CD69. The libraries were made with immunoSEQ version 4 in survey mode. Here immunoSEQ multiplex PCR was the method, and the copy in TCRdb shows in-frame clones only, minus some. The sample yields approximately 45,000 clones, 88% seen once. This clone was seen a single time. Its antigen remains unidentified.

The TCR was taken from an adult woman with HIV who was CMV-seropositive. The material sequenced was CD4+ T cells sorted from PBMCs after roughly 18-hour stimulation, taken from a patient who received antiretroviral therapy. This chain joins TRBV3-1 (or the pseudogene TRBV3-2) and TRBJ1-5; tentative D call: TRBD1 (6 bases). The CDR3 here is CASSQDGGGQPQHF. The DNA of the CDR3 is TGTGCCAGCAGCCAAGATGGGGGCGGTCAGCCCCAGCATTTT.